By frequency in the sample, the clone carrying this TCR beta chain is medium-sized. The CDR3 sequence is 16 residues long. With 0 bases removed from V and 3 bases from J, the gap between germline ends came to 14 bases. From germline, CDR1 is SGHDN and CDR2 FVKESK. Documented time point: sample taken at primary tumor resection. This specimen belongs to a study of spatial heterogeneity in lung cancer. TCRdb ran MiXCR on the 5' RACE reads and lists one entry per CDR3 protein. The data hold some 8,600 distinct CDR3 sequences, with about 4.2% observed a single time. This clonotype was obtained from a male donor with early-stage non-small cell lung cancer. V and J are TRBV14 and TRBJ1-1; D perhaps matches TRBD1 (6 bases). This material consisted of PBMCs, taken at surgery. CDR3 sequence: CASSQDAGAWYTEAFF. The CDR3 nucleotides are TGTGCCAGCAGCCAAGACGCAGGGGCCTGGTACACTGAAGCTTTCTTT.